The text below deals with one T cell receptor beta chain. Antigen unknown. This entry comes from a study of cytomegalovirus exposure and HLA in healthy donors. The PCR used 60 Vbeta and 13 Jbeta primers. Per the authors' pipeline: An analysis that came later counted some 81 million unique TCR beta chains, about 10 million shared. The table came from immunoSEQ multiplex PCR; TCRdb's copy has only in-frame clones and leaves some out. The V and J calls and clone size were taken over from that table, and D and trimming were inferred from the DNA. The sample includes about 140,000 clones, about 80% of them seen just once. Trimming removed 4 bases from V and 1 base from J, with 14 bases in between. Germline CDR1 and CDR2: MDHEN and SYDVKM. The CDR3 runs 16 residues. Study-level findings and limits: In a later analysis, TCR beta V- and J-gene trimming was associated with a missense DCLRE1C variant. Presence/absence results assume similar sequencing depth per donor, which may not hold.

V is TRBV28 and J is TRBJ1-5; possibly TRBD1 for D (6 bases). Sequencing was carried out using PBMCs. This TCR derives from a man aged 25 to 45 in good health and CMV-seropositive. The CDR3 protein is CASSSSSRGSNQPQHF. CDR3 sequence (DNA): TGTGCCAGCAGTTCATCCTCCAGGGGAAGCAATCAGCCCCAGCATTTT.